This TCR beta chain came from a study of T cell changes during pregnancy in multiple sclerosis. Per germline, CDR1 SGHRS and CDR2 YFSETQ. The CDR3 runs 15 residues. The junction had 8 bases not matched to a gene; V was cut back by 4 bases and J by 7 bases. Sequencing used immunoSEQ multiplex PCR; TCRdb keeps in-frame clones, though not all of them. This table holds tens of thousands of clones, roughly 93% found once. The chain uses TRBV5-1 and TRBJ1-4; TRBD1 aligns across 9 bases. The clonotype comes from a female donor with multiple sclerosis, enrolled in a pregnancy study. Sequencing was performed on PBMCs (not recorded whether the cells were cultured). The chain's CDR3 is CASSPNRGRGEKLFF. In DNA form, the CDR3 reads TGCGCCAGCAGCCCAAACAGGGGGCGCGGTGAAAAACTGTTTTTT.